The rows below give T cell receptor beta chains drawn from one sample of a study of OX40 agonist ivuxolimab in advanced cancers. Repertoires were generated with immunoSEQ multiplex PCR, while TCRdb's copy carries only in-frame clones and drops some. Found here are 65,000 to 85,000 clones, approximately 94% of them singletons; the top ten hold 14%. The material sequenced was CD4+ or CD8+ T cells sorted from blood, taken in a trial of the OX40 agonist ivuxolimab. The source is an adult with an advanced solid tumor such as melanoma, head and neck, liver or kidney cancer. The CDR3 runs from the conserved cysteine through the conserved F or W.

>TRBV7-2|TRBJ2-7
CASSWGQSEQYF
>TRBV6-5|TRBJ2-7
CASSYLREQYF
>TRBV6-5|TRBJ2-1
CASIGTGFYNEQFF
>TRBV4-3|TRBJ2-3
CASSQDISGSADTQYF
>TRBV28|TRBJ1-2
CASRINPGTNYGYTF
>TRBV4-2|TRBJ2-1
CASSQSLATYNEQFF
>TRBV28|TRBJ1-5
CASRQEYSNQPQHF
>TRBV27|TRBJ1-2
CASSLGRESGYTF
>TRBV4-3|TRBJ2-1
CASSQGSGHNEQFF
>TRBV15|TRBJ1-5
CATSRRIRQGRQPQHF
>TRBV18|TRBJ1-2
CASSPKNSDVETNYGYTF
>TRBV4-1|TRBJ2-5
CASSPATSLETQYF
>TRBV12-5|TRBJ1-2
CASGLGTAYGYTF
>TRBV6-5|TRBJ1-4
CASSPGTDFEKLFF
>TRBV12-5|TRBJ2-7
CASGSQGVGEQYF
>TRBV28|TRBJ1-5
CASSLRAPDQPQHF
>TRBV6-5|TRBJ2-6
CASSYSEGANVLTF
>TRBV15|TRBJ1-5
CATSRESPPQHF
>TRBV16|TRBJ2-1
CASSQSEGLQGEQFF
>TRBV6-5|TRBJ2-1
CASSYSLAGMTVEQFF
>TRBV9|TRBJ1-3
CASSVQGQLHSGNTIYF
>TRBV9|TRBJ2-5
CASSVSGVQETQYF
>TRBV14|TRBJ2-3
CASSYGLGIQVTQYF
>TRBV25-1|TRBJ2-2
CASSEDAPAGPGELFF
>TRBV4-2|TRBJ1-1
CASSQDMGEAFF
>TRBV7-9|TRBJ2-3
CASSLVLGGTDTQYF
>TRBV2|TRBJ2-5
CASYSSGDPQTLQETQYF
>TRBV7-9|TRBJ1-2
CASSSGDNPTYGYTF
>TRBV29-1|TRBJ1-2
CSANRGNSFSYGYTF
>TRBV9|TRBJ2-3
CASSDLDREDTQYF
>TRBV11-2|TRBJ1-6
CASSPGGTGVQENSPLHF
>TRBV25-1|TRBJ2-7
CASSDPGAEQYF
>TRBV6-4|TRBJ2-1
CASSAGTGNNEQFF
>TRBV12-5|TRBJ2-2
CASGLRQGAAGELFF
>TRBV27|TRBJ2-7
CASSWGSGTYEQYF
>TRBV5-4|TRBJ2-1
CASSLEGLAGTNEQFF
>TRBV21-1|TRBJ1-5
CAAENQPQHF
>TRBV6-5|TRBJ2-1
CASSYSTDNEQFF
>TRBV27|TRBJ2-1
CASSLGRKNNEQFF
>TRBV9|TRBJ2-2
CASSGGVNTGELFF
>TRBV9|TRBJ2-2
CASSPSGGHNTGELFF
>TRBV11-3|TRBJ2-7
CASSYSYEQYF
>TRBV10-3|TRBJ2-1
CAISELDRSLYNEQFF
>TRBV9|TRBJ2-3
CASSDSWGDTQYF
>TRBV27|TRBJ1-1
CASSLRLGGTEAFF
>TRBV4-3|TRBJ1-1
CASSPTGNTEAFF
>TRBV28|TRBJ2-6
CASSSPLRTGSVSGANVLTF
>TRBV20-1|TRBJ2-1
CSASAVNEQFF
>TRBV7-9|TRBJ2-5
CASSSRTSDETQYF
>TRBV9|TRBJ2-3
CASSVGALADTQYF
>TRBV4-1|TRBJ2-5
CASRTTSGGSRETQYF
>TRBV25-1|TRBJ2-5
CASSDGTGRETQYF
>TRBV6-6|TRBJ2-7
CASSYSKDRGSYEQYF
>TRBV4-1|TRBJ2-1
CASSQVERILYNEQFF
>TRBV4-1|TRBJ2-1
CASSQELAESYNEQFF
>TRBV9|TRBJ2-7
CASSEAGEDLEQYF
>TRBV5-1|TRBJ2-7
CASSSEAPVGGFYEQYF